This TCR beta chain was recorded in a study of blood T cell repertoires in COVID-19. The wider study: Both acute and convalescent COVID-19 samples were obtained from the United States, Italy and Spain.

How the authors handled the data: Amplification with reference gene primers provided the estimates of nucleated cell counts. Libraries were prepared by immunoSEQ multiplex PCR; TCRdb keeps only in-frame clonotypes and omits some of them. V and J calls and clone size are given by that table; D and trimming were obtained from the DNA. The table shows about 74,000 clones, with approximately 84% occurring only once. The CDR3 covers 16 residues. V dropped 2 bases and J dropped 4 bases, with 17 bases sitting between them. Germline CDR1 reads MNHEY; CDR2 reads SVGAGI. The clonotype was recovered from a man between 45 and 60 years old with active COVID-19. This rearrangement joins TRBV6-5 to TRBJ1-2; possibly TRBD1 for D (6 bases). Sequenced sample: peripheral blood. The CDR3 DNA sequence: TGTGCCAGCAGTTACGGCTCTGGGGCAGGGGTCTATGGCTACACCTTC. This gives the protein CASSYGSGAGVYGYTF.